The subject of this entry is one TCR beta chain. The specificity of this receptor is unknown. Base qualities are not recorded, but no much larger clone differs from it by a single base. Library preparation used the immunoSEQ multiplex PCR assay. The multiplex PCR relied on a mix of 60 forward primers for TCR Vbeta segments and 13 reverse primers for TCR Jbeta segments. The CDR3 region of rearranged TCR beta genes was amplified from genomic DNA by a multiplex PCR assay. Amplified TCR beta libraries were sequenced as 87-base-pair reads on the Illumina HiSeq System. Processing in the source paper ran as follows. In a later analysis, tens of millions of unique TCR beta chains were counted across the approximately 670 repertoires, and around 10 million of these chains were shared by at least two donors. To remove PCR and sequencing errors, raw reads were error-corrected and collapsed into unique sequences using a nearest-neighbor algorithm that merged closely related sequences. To assign V, D and J gene segments, CDR3 sequences were aligned to IMGT reference sequences. For a sequence to be retained, at least a six-nucleotide match to both a V gene segment and a J gene segment was required. Rearrangements were classified as productive when the CDR3 lacked stop codons and remained in frame with V and J, and all other rearrangements were classified as non-productive. Following IMGT convention, CDR3 was defined as the stretch from the second conserved V-encoded cysteine up to the conserved J-encoded phenylalanine. Sequences without an unambiguous match to a single V gene segment were excluded from the earlier analysis of about 630 of the donors. An earlier analysis of fewer than 650 of the donors classified V segments as functional when productive rearrangements were above 56.7% and as segregating when the standard deviation between donors was above 5%. A statistical classification framework was developed to diagnose cytomegalovirus status using the catalog of TCR beta chain sequences. In a later analysis, TCR nucleotide sequences were compared against IMGT/GENE-DB human TR gene sequences so that V and J genes could be assigned. The TCRdist pipeline was used in a later analysis to assign CDR3 sequences and most-parsimonious VDJ recombination scenarios. In a later analysis, each TCR beta chain was defined by its CDR3 amino acid sequence together with its V-gene family, and reads without a unique V-gene family were excluded. A later analysis removed 550 to 700 highly shared, low-generation-probability nucleotide sequences to deal with suspected cross-contamination and a sequencing artifact. In a later analysis, a clonal expansion index for each public chain was calculated from normalized within-repertoire ranks of inferred template counts. In a later analysis, generation probabilities were computed using a VDJ recombination model fitted to out-of-frame rearrangements, and the results were checked against IGoR. Hypergeometric tests were used in a later analysis to score TCR-TCR, TCR-HLA and TCR-CMV co-occurrence, with a repertoire-size bias correction applied to the TCR pairs. A later analysis estimated false discovery rates by permuting HLA or CMV assignments 20 times. In a later analysis, co-occurring TCRs were grouped using DBSCAN, and TCRdist sequence similarity was added for clustering within HLA-allele-positive subsets. For co-occurrence clustering, repertoires with fewer than 30,000 or more than 120,000 public chains were excluded, along with four to six repertoires with anomalous nucleotide sharing. Entries here come from immuneACCESS through TCRdb and include only in-frame sequences with V and J called. Some clones fail to appear in such tables; in the studies checked, an unresolved V gene covers under half of the shortfall, and the cause of the remainder is unknown. The V and J calls and clone size come from that table; D and trimming were worked out from the DNA. The sample data list about 200,000 clones, and 75% to 90% of these were observed just once. The top ten constitute 0.25% to 0.4% of the sample.

This sample is part of a study of cytomegalovirus exposure and HLA in healthy donors (dated by TCRdb to about 2017). At the level of the whole study: An earlier analysis of some 600 of the donors reported 276 Gb of sequence data and 90 million to 120 million unique TCR beta sequences obtained from about 179 million T cells. The genetic ancestry cluster associated with self-reported Caucasian donors included approximately 85% of the 398 genotyped donors. All discovery cohort repertoires had been generated using a single sequencing platform. Alongside the repertoire data, information on donor age, sex, ethnicity and CMV serostatus was compiled. To decide whether each TCR beta V gene segment behaved as functional or pseudogenic, an earlier analysis of fewer than 750 of the donors relied on high-throughput TCR beta sequencing. Typing coverage varied by locus: roughly 620-640 donors for A, B, C, DRB1 and DQB1; approximately 500 for DQA1; more than 600 for DPA1; 450 to 480 for DPB1. Besides the first cohort of approximately 670 subjects, a separate validation cohort made up of 95 to 150 different subjects was used. A handful of DR-DQ haplotypes were handled as single units for association and clustering because linkage in the cohort was strong. High-throughput TCR immunosequencing, statistical association of individual TCRs with disease status, and machine learning were combined to predict cytomegalovirus infection status. Genome-wide SNP genotypes for about three fifths of the roughly 670 donors were used in a later genetic analysis, which treated that subset as a discovery cohort. The aim of the study was to test whether cataloging public T cell receptors could identify signatures of past pathogen exposure. HLA typing included class I and class II loci at four-digit resolution. The T cell repertoires of under 700 subjects were profiled by immunosequencing and related to cytomegalovirus serostatus. Rather than using new phenotypic data, the later analysis identified candidate immune exposures from TCR beta sequences and from how often those sequences occurred across donors. Roughly 300 gigabases of sequencing data and 78 million or so unique TCR sequences were included in an early release covering around 650 HLA-typed donors. Across under 500 genotyped donors of the cohort, an average of approximately 240,000 unique TCR beta nucleotide sequences per donor were sequenced, and approximately 19% of those sequences were non-productive. In a later analysis, previously published TCR beta repertoires from fewer than 750 donors were re-analyzed and high-resolution HLA genotyping was added so that TCR occurrence patterns could be studied.

The cohort was made up of 500 to 800 healthy bone marrow donors. Cohort members were all nominally healthy when sampled, although unrecorded immune exposures were likely present. The donor was CMV seronegative and belonged to the group of under 400 seronegative cohort members. A peripheral blood sample was collected from each donor, and TCR beta sequencing was performed on peripheral blood mononuclear cells. Genomic DNA was extracted from the blood cell samples with the Qiagen DNeasy Blood Extraction Kit. Study-wide findings and limitations: In vitro tests confirmed that a few of the cytomegalovirus-associated TCR beta chains recognize cytomegalovirus antigens. It was suggested by the authors that the approach could potentially be generalized to other disease states and immunological phenotypes. The study gave a list of about 160 TCR beta chains associated with cytomegalovirus. While some public TCRs were present in many individuals, most TCR sequences turned up only very rarely across donors. About 17 rarely observed V segments, including chromosome 9 orphons, were excluded from the earlier analysis of about 600 of the donors because counts were too low. A group of highly shared sequence variants was considered likely to be a technical artifact of the sequencing pipeline. V-gene and J-gene trimming of TCR beta chains was associated with a missense DCLRE1C variant in a later genetic analysis, and the association was replicated in an independent cohort. A further reported finding was that TCR beta sequences accurately predicted the HLA-A and HLA-B alleles for most subjects in the first cohort. The classifier was reported to diagnose cytomegalovirus status with high specificity and sensitivity in both the original cohort and the validation cohort. Some IMGT-functional V segments, including TRBV6-2 and TRBV6-3, could not be told apart with the 87-base-pair reads, so those segments were excluded. In a later analysis, several top co-occurrence clusters were reported to appear linked to parvovirus B19, influenza, CMV and Epstein-Barr virus. A later analysis associated about 17,000 TCR beta sequences with specific HLA alleles at a false discovery rate of 0.05. The only immune exposure information available for the cohort was CMV serostatus. When HLA alleles, especially DR and DQ, strongly co-occurred, attributing TCR associations to individual alleles was difficult. In a later analysis, TCR association rates were found to vary across HLA loci, with the most associated TCRs seen for DRB1 alleles and the fewest for HLA-C alleles. Roughly uniform sequencing depth across donors was assumed in presence/absence analyses, although this assumption may not hold. Because HLA typing was missing for some donors at each locus, association tests included only the typed subset. According to a later analysis, most CMV-associated TCR beta chains appeared to be HLA-restricted, and the HLA associations seemed to be driven largely by CMV exposure. Broadly in line with IMGT annotations, most TCR beta V segments showed up in productive rearrangements about 87% or about 30% of the time in an earlier analysis of approximately 640 of the donors. The cohort was sequenced for TCR beta chains only, and without alpha or paired-chain data the features that could be detected were limited. A later genetic analysis reported fewer N-insertions in productive TCRs among donors in an Asian-associated ancestry cluster than the approximately 670-donor mean. Linkage disequilibrium might explain the correlated functional status among segregating V segments, but an unknown experimental factor could not be ruled out. Compared with equally common non-associated chains, HLA-associated TCR beta chains in a later analysis were more clonally expanded and had lower generation probabilities.

Its CDR3 holds 17 amino acids, cysteine through phenylalanine. Just CDR3 DNA is preserved here, 51 bases in frame from base 1. In the germline V gene (reference sequence), CDR1 corresponds to LNHDA and CDR2 to SQIVND. Trimming takes 9 bases off V and 4 bases off J; junction bases not matched to a gene: 13. Sequenced: PBMCs. This receptor was identified in a woman in her 30s in good health and CMV-seronegative. Recombination connected TRBV19 to TRBJ2-6, with 9 bases aligning to TRBD1. The CDR3 amino acid sequence is: CASARQGVTSGANVLTF. The base sequence is TGTGCCAGCGCTAGACAGGGGGTCACCTCCGGGGCCAACGTCCTGACTTTC.